This TCR beta chain is from a study of T cells after posttransplantation cyclophosphamide. Overall study findings and caveats: After PTCy, TRB diversity resembled that of CNI/methotrexate controls. Later post-transplant blood repertoires were often dominated by donor CD8+ memory clones.

Clones were read by immunoSEQ multiplex PCR, and TCRdb kept only the in-frame ones, dropping some. The data contain about 9,600 clones, roughly 90% of them singletons. About this clone: Its antigen is not identified.

Sampled 1 year posttransplant, controls received myeloablative marrow transplants, methotrexate and a calcineurin inhibitor. The clonotype was recovered from a young adult male patient who received an allogeneic stem cell transplant from an unrelated donor, was CMV-positive, and had no GVHD. Some of the T cells might come from the graft donor. The sequencing used PBMCs, collected after an allogeneic stem cell transplant with a calcineurin inhibitor and methotrexate.

The chain's CDR3 is CASSPGPGSNTGELFF. CDR3 bases: TGCGCCAGCAGCCCAGGACCGGGGTCGAACACCGGGGAGCTGTTTTTT. This chain uses TRBV5-1 with TRBJ2-2; D might be TRBD2 (5 bases). Germline V gene lookup returns CDR1 SGHRS and CDR2 YFSETQ. The V end lost 4 bases, the J end lost 0 bases, and 13 bases lay between the germline ends. The CDR3 has 16 residues. Based on the CDR3 plus reference TRBV5-1 and TRBJ2-2, the full variable domain is KAGVTQTPRYLIKTRGQQVTLSCSPISGHRSVSWYQQTPGQGLQFLFEYFSETQRNKGNFPGRFSGRQFSNSRSEMNVSTLELGDSALYLCASSPGPGSNTGELFFGEGSRLTVL.